This TCR beta chain was profiled in a study of cytotoxic CD8 clonotypes in ibrutinib-treated CLL. Study information: The subjects consisted of 11 relapsed/refractory and some 14 treatment-naive individuals, with about 17 IGHV unmutated.

This clone was seen a single time. Its cognate antigen is unknown. Study-level findings and limits: Clonality went higher at ibrutinib response and then dropped back toward baseline at progression.

Sequencing was performed with immunoSEQ multiplex PCR; in TCRdb, only in-frame clones are kept and a portion is missing. The repertoire consists of roughly 150,000 clones, with approximately 90% occurring once and the leading ten covering roughly 3%. The material was PBMCs, obtained at disease progression, from a patient treated with ibrutinib. The source is a human donor with chronic lymphocytic leukemia.

The CDR3 here is CASRDRGYGYTF. The CDR3 DNA follows: TGTGCCAGCAGGGACAGGGGCTATGGCTACACCTTC. This rearrangement joins TRBV25-1 to TRBJ1-2; TRBD1 agrees at 9 bases. V gave up 6 bases and J gave up 4 bases; unmatched junction bases: 0. The CDR3 covers 12 residues. Germline CDR1 reads MGHDK; CDR2 reads SYGVNS.